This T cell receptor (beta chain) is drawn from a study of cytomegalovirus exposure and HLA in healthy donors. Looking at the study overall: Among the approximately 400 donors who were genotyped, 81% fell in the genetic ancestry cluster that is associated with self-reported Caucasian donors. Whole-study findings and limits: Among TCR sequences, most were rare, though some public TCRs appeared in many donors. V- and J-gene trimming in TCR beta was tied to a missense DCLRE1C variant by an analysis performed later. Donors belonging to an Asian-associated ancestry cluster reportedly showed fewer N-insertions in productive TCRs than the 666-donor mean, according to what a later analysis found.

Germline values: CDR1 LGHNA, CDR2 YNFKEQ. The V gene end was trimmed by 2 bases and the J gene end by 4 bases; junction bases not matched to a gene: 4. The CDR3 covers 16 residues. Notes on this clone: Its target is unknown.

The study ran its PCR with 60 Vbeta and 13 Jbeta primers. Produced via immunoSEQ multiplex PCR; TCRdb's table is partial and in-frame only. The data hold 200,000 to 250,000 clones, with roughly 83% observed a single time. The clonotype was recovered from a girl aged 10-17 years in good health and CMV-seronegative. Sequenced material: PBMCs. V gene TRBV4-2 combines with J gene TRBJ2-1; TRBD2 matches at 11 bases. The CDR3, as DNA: TGTGCCAGCAGCCAAAATCTAGCGGGAGGTTACAATGAGCAGTTCTTC. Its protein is CASSQNLAGGYNEQFF.